A selection of T cell receptor beta chains follows, all from one sample in a study of cytomegalovirus exposure and HLA in healthy donors. Using immunoSEQ multiplex PCR, the repertoire was profiled, and TCRdb retains in-frame clones only, with some absent. The sample has around 92,000 clones, 65% to 85% seen once; the top ten hold approximately 3.2%. Sequences were obtained from PBMCs. The receptors originated from a female donor in good health and CMV-seropositive. Both conserved end residues are part of each CDR3. D genes are given only for firm matches. Not all rows give a size; the values are once, few, many and, for expanded clones, a class.

>NA|TRBV6-1|NA|TRBJ1-2
TGTGCCAGCAGTGAACAATTGAACTATGGCTACACCTTC
CASSEQLNYGYTF
>NA|TRBV5-1|TRBD1|TRBJ2-4
TGCGCCAGCAGCTTGGGGACTCCAGGGGGTCGAAACATTCAGTACTTC
CASSLGTPGGRNIQYF
>NA|TRBV6-5|TRBD1|TRBJ1-5
TGTGCCAGCAGCCTGACAGGGGACCAGCCCCAGCATTTT
CASSLTGDQPQHF
>NA|TRBV11-2|NA|TRBJ2-1
TGTGCCAGCAGCTTAGGGGACACGATCGCCTACAATGAGCAGTTCTTC
CASSLGDTIAYNEQFF
>NA|TRBV19|NA|TRBJ1-1
TGTGCCAGTAGTTCAACAAGGAACACTGAAGCTTTCTTT
CASSSTRNTEAFF
>few|TRBV2|TRBD2|TRBJ2-5
TGTGCCAGCGACAGCGGACTAGCGGGGGGGTACCAAGAGACCCAGTACTTC
CASDSGLAGGYQETQYF
>many|TRBV4-3|NA|TRBJ1-3
TGCGCCAGCAGCCCGTGGACAGAGGCCCTCTCTGGAAACACCATATATTTT
CASSPWTEALSGNTIYF
>NA|TRBV25-1|NA|TRBJ2-7
TGTGCCAGCAGTGCATTTCGGTCAGAGCAGTACTTC
CASSAFRSEQYF
>NA|TRBV6-1|NA|TRBJ1-5
TGTGCCAGCGGTGTGCAGGGCAATCAGCCCCAGCATTTT
CASGVQGNQPQHF
>NA|TRBV7-3|NA|TRBJ2-2
TGTGCCAGCAGCTTGGGCCGGGGGACCGGGGAGCTGTTTTTT
CASSLGRGTGELFF
>NA|TRBV9|TRBD2|TRBJ2-1
TGTGCCAGCAGCGTAGAAGCGGGAGGGTGGAATGAGCAGTTCTTC
CASSVEAGGWNEQFF
>NA|TRBV25-1|TRBD1|TRBJ2-7
TGTGCCAGCACCCCGGGACAGGCGTCCGGGGGCGGGGAGCAGTACTTC
CASTPGQASGGGEQYF
>NA|TRBV7-9|TRBD1|TRBJ2-7
TGTGCCAGCAGCTTAGCGCTCCGGGACAGGGGGTCCGAGCAGTACTTC
CASSLALRDRGSEQYF
>NA|TRBV10-3|NA|TRBJ1-1
TGTGCCATCAGTGGGTCGGGGAGCACTGAAGCTTTCTTT
CAISGSGSTEAFF
>NA|TRBV9|NA|TRBJ2-7
TGTGCCAGCAGCGTAGTCGACTGGCCAGGGGAGCAGTACTTC
CASSVVDWPGEQYF
>NA|TRBV11-2|NA|TRBJ2-3
TGTGCCAGCAGCTTAGGCCGGGGGGCCCCCACAGATACGCAGTATTTT
CASSLGRGAPTDTQYF
>NA|TRBV14|NA|TRBJ1-3
TGTGCCAGCAGCCAACATGGCAGCTCTGGAAACACCATATATTTT
CASSQHGSSGNTIYF
>NA|TRBV19|NA|TRBJ1-1
TGTGCCAGCAGTATTCGAGGTGGTAGCACTGAAGCTTTCTTT
CASSIRGGSTEAFF
>NA|TRBV6-1|TRBD1|TRBJ2-7
TGTGCCAGCAGTGAAGCATCGGGACAGGGTGGTAACGAGCAGTACTTC
CASSEASGQGGNEQYF
>NA|TRBV5-1|NA|TRBJ2-7
TGCGCCAGCAGCTTGGACAGGGGTGGAGGGTACGAGCAGTACTTC
CASSLDRGGGYEQYF
>NA|TRBV28|TRBD1|TRBJ1-2
TGTGCCAGCAGCCTACAGGGACAGGGTAACTATGGCTACACCTTC
CASSLQGQGNYGYTF
>NA|TRBV19|TRBD1|TRBJ1-1
TGTGCCAGTAGCCTGGACAGGGTCTCTGAAGCTTTCTTT
CASSLDRVSEAFF
>NA|TRBV4-2|NA|TRBJ1-3
TGTGCCAGCAGCCAAGACCGGAGCTCTGGAAACACCATATATTTT
CASSQDRSSGNTIYF
>NA|TRBV27|TRBD1|TRBJ2-1
TGTGCCAGCACTTCAACCGATGCCGACAGGGCCCCCTACAATGAGCAGTTCTTC
CASTSTDADRAPYNEQFF
>NA|TRBV25-1|NA|TRBJ1-2
TGTGCCAGCAGTGGGGGGGAATACTATGGCTACACCTTC
CASSGGEYYGYTF
>NA|TRBV6-6|TRBD2|TRBJ2-7
TGTGCCAGCAGGCTCGGACTAGCGGACTCCTACGAGCAGTACTTC
CASRLGLADSYEQYF
>NA|TRBV11-3|NA|TRBJ1-1
TGTGCCAGCAGCTTAAACAGAGGGAGCACTGAAGCTTTCTTT
CASSLNRGSTEAFF
>NA|TRBV27|NA|TRBJ2-7
TGTGCCAGCTTCCTGAGCTCCTACGAGCAGTACTTC
CASFLSSYEQYF
>NA|TRBV11-2|NA|TRBJ1-2
TGTGCCAGCAGCAAACAGGACTACACCTTC
CASSKQDYTF
>NA|TRBV30|TRBD2|TRBJ2-1
TGTGCCTGGAGTGTTGGACTAGCGGGAAAAAATGAGCAGTTCTTC
CAWSVGLAGKNEQFF
>NA|TRBV10-1|TRBD1|TRBJ2-2
TGCGCCAGCAGTGAGGGACAGGGGGCGAGGGGGGAGCTGTTTTTT
CASSEGQGARGELFF
>once|TRBV30|NA|TRBJ1-2
TGTGCCTGGAGTGTAGAATTTAGGGGGATGAATGGCTACACCTTC
CAWSVEFRGMNGYTF
>NA|TRBV7-9|TRBD1|TRBJ1-2
TGTGCCAGCAGCCGGACAGGGGGCTATGGCTACACCTTC
CASSRTGGYGYTF
>NA|TRBV11-2|TRBD1|TRBJ2-7
TGTGCCAGCACCATACAGGGGGCGGAGCAGTACTTC
CASTIQGAEQYF
>NA|TRBV7-2|TRBD1|TRBJ2-7
TGTGCCAGCAGCTTAGACAGGGGATACGAGCAGTACTTC
CASSLDRGYEQYF
>NA|TRBV4-1|NA|TRBJ2-1
TGCGCCAGCAGCCAAGTACAGGGAAGTGGTAACTACAATGAGCAGTTCTTC
CASSQVQGSGNYNEQFF
>NA|TRBV30|NA|TRBJ2-2
TGTGCCTGGAGTGTACTGGCAGGCCCACCCGGGGAGCTGTTTTTT
CAWSVLAGPPGELFF
>NA|TRBV7-6|TRBD1|TRBJ2-1
TGTGCCAGCAGCTTAGCGGGACAGGGGGTCGACAATGAGCAGTTCTTC
CASSLAGQGVDNEQFF
>NA|TRBV11-2|NA|TRBJ1-4
TGTGCCAGCAGCTTAGGGGGGGGAAATGAAAAACTGTTTTTT
CASSLGGGNEKLFF
>NA|TRBV7-3|TRBD2|TRBJ2-5
TGTGCCAGCAGCCTCCAGCGGGGGGGGATAGAGACCCAGTACTTC
CASSLQRGGIETQYF
>NA|TRBV27|TRBD2|TRBJ2-1
TGTGCCAGCAGCCAAGGGGTAGCGGGAGCAAGTGAGCAGTTCTTC
CASSQGVAGASEQFF
>NA|TRBV5-1|NA|TRBJ1-2
TGCGCCAGCAGCTTGGAGATTTGGGAACAGGGCTATGGCTACACCTTC
CASSLEIWEQGYGYTF
>NA|TRBV2|NA|TRBJ1-1
TGTGCCATTAACCGGGACACGAGGAACACTGAAGCTTTCTTT
CAINRDTRNTEAFF